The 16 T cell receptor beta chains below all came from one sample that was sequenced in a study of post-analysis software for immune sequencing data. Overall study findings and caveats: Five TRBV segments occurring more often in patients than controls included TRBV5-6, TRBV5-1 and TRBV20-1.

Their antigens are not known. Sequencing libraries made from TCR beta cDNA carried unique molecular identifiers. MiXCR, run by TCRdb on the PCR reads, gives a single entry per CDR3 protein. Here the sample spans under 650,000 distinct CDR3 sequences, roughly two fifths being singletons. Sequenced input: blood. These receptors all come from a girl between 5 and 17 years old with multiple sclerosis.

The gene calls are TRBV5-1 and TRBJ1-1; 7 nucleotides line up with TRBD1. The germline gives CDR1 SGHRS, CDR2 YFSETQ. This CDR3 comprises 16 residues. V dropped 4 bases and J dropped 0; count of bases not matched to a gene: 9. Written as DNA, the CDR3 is TGCGCCAGCAGCCCAGACAGGGCTGTAGTGAACACTGAAGCTTTCTTT. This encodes CASSPDRAVVNTEAFF.

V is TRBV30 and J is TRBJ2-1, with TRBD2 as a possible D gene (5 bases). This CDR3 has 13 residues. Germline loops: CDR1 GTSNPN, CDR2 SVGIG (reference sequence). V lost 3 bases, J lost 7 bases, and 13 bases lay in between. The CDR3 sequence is CAWRPTSLNEQFF. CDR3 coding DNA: TGTGCCTGGAGGCCCACTAGTTTGAATGAGCAGTTCTTC.

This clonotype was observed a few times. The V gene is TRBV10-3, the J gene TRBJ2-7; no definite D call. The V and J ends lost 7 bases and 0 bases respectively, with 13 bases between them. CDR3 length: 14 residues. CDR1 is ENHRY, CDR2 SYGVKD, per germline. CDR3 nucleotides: TGTGCCATCACTGACACCGGGCCCTCCTACGAGCAGTACTTC. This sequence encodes CAITDTGPSYEQYF.

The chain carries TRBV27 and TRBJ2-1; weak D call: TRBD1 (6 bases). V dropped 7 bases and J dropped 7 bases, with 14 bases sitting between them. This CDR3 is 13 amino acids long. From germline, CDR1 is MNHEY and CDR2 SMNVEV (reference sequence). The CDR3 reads CASKRQDRNEQFF. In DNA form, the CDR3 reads TGTGCCAGCAAACGGCAGGACAGAAATGAGCAGTTCTTC.

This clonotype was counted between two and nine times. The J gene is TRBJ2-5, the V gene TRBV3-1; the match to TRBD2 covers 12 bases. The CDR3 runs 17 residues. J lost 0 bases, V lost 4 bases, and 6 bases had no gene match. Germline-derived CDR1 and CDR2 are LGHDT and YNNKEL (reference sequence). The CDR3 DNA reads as TGTGCCAGCAGCCGCCTCACTAGCGGGAGGTACCAAGAGACCCAGTACTTC. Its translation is CASSRLTSGRYQETQYF.

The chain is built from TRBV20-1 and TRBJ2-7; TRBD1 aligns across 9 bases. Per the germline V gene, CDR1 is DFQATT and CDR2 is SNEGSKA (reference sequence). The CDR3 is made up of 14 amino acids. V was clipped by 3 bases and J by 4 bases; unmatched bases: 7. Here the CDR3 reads CSASLWDRDYEQYF. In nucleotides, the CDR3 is TGCAGTGCTAGTCTCTGGGACAGGGATTACGAGCAGTACTTC.

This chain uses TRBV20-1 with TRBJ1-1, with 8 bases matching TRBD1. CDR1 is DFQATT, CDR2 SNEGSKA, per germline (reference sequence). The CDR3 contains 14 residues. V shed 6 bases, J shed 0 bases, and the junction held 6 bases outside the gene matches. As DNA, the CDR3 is TGCAGTGCGAAAAGGGACAGGCTGAACACTGAAGCTTTCTTT. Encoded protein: CSAKRDRLNTEAFF.

The CDR3 bases are TGCGCCAGCAGCCAAGATGCGACCCCCGATCAGCCCCAGCATTTT. Encoded protein: CASSQDATPDQPQHF. The chain uses TRBV4-1 and TRBJ1-5; no clear D. The CDR3 is 15 amino acids. The V end lost 0 bases, the J end lost 5 bases, and 11 bases lay between the germline ends. CDR1 MGHRA and CDR2 YSYEKL come from the germline V gene.

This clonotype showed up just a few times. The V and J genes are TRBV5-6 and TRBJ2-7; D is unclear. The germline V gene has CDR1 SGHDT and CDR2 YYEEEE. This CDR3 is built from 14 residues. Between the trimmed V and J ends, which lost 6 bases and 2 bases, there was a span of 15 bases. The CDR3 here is CASTPGRSTYEQYF. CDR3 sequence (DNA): TGTGCCAGCACCCCGGGCAGATCGACCTACGAGCAGTACTTC.

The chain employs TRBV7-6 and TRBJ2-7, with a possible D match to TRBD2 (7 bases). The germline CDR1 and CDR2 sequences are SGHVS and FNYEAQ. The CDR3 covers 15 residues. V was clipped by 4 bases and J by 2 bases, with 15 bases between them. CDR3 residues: CASSSGTGGPYEQYF. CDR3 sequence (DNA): TGTGCCAGCAGCTCCGGGACGGGGGGCCCCTACGAGCAGTACTTC.

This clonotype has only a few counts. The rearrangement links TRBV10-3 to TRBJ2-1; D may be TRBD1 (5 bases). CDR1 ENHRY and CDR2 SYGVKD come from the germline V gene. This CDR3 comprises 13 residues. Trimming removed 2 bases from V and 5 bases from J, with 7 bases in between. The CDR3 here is CAISEAGNNEQFF. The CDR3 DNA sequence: TGTGCCATCAGTGAGGCAGGGAACAATGAGCAGTTCTTC.

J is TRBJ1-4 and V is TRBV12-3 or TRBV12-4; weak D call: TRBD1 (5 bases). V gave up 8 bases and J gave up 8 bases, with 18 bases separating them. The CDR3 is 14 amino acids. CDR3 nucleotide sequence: TGTGCCAGCTTGCCGGGACCGGGTAGGGAAAAACTGTTTTTT. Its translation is CASLPGPGREKLFF.

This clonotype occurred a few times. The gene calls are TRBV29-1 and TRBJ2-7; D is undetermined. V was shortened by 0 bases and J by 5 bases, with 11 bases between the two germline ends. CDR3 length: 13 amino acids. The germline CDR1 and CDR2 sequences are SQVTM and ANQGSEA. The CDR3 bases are TGCAGCGTTGAAGATTTCGGACCGAACGAGCAGTACTTC. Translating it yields CSVEDFGPNEQYF.

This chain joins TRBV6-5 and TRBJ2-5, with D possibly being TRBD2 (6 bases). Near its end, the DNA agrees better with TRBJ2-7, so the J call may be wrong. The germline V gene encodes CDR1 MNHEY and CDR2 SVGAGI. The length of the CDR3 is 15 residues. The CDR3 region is CATRVLLESGYEQYF. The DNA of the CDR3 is TGTGCCACCAGGGTCTTGTTAGAAAGCGGGTACGAGCAGTACTTC.

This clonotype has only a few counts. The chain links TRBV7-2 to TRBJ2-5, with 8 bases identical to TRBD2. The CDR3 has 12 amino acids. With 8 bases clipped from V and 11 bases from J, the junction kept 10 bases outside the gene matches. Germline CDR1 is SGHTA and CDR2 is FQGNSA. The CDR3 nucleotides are TGTGCCAGCCTGATACTACCGGGGGGGCAGTACTTC. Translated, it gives CASLILPGGQYF.

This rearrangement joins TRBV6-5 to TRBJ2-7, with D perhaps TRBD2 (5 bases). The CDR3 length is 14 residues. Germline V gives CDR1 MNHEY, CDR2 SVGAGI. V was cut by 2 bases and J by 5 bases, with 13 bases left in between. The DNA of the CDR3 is TGTGCCAGCAGTTACCAGGCCCTGCGGGACGAGCAGTACTTC. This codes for CASSYQALRDEQYF.